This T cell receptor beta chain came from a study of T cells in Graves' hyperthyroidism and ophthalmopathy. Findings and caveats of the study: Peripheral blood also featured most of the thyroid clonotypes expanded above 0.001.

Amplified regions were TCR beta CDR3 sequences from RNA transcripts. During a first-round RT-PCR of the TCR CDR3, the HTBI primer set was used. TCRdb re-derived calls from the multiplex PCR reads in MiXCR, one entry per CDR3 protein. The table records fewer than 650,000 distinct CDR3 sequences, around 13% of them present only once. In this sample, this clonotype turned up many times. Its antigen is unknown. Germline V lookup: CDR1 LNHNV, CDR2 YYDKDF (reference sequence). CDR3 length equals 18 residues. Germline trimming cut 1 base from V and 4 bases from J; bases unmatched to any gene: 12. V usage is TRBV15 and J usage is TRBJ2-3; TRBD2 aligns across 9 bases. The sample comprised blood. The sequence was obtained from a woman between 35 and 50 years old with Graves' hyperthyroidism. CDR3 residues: CATSRAGGTSLSADTQYF. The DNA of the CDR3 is TGTGCCACCAGCAGAGCCGGGGGGACTAGCCTTAGCGCAGATACGCAGTATTTT.